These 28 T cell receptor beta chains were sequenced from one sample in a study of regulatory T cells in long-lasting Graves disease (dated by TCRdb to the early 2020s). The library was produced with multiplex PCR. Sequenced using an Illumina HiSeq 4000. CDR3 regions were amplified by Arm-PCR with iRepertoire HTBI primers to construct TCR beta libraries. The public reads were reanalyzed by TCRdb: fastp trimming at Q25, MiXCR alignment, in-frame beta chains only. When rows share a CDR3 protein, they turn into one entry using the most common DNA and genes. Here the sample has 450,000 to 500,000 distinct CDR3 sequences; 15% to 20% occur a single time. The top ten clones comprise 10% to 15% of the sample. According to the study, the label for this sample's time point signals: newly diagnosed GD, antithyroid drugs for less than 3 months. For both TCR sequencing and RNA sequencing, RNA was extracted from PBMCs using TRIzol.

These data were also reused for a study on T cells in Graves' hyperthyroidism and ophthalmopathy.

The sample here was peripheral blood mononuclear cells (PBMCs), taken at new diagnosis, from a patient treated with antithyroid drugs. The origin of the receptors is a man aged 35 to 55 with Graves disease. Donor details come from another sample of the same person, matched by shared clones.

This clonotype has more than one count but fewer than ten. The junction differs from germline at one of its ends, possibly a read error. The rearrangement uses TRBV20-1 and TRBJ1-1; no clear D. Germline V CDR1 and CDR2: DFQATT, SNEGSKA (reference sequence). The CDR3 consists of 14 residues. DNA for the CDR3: TGCAGTGCTAGTACCCGACGGAGGAACACTGAAGCTTCCTTT. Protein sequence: CSASTRRRNTEASF.

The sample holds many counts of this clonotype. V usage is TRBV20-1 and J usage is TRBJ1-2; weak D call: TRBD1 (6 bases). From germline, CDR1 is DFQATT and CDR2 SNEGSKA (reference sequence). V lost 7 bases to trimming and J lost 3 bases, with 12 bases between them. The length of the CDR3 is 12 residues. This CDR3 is CSGRGGDYGYTF. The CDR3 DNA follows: TGCAGTGGGAGGGGGGGGGACTATGGCTACACCTTC.

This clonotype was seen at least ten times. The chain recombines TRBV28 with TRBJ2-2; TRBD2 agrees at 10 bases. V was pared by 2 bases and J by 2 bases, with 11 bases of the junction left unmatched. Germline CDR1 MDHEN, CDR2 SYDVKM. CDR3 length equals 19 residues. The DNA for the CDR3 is TGTGCCAGCAGTTTACCGCTAGCGGGAGCGGGTCCAAACACCGGGGAGCTGTTTTTT. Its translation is CASSLPLAGAGPNTGELFF.

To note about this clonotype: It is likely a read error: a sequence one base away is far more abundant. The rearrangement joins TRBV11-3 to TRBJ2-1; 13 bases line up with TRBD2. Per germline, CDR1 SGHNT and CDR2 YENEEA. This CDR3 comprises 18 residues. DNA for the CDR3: TGTGCCTGCAGCTTCCAGGGGCGACTAGCGGGGGGATACAATGAGCAGTTCTTC. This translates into CACSFQGRLAGGYNEQFF.

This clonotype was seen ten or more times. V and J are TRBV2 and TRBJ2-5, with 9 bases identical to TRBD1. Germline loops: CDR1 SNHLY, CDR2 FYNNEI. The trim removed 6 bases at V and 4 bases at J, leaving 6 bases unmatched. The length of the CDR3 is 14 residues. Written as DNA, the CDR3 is TGTGCCAGCAGCCGGGACAGGGTCACAGAGACCCAGTACTTC. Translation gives CASSRDRVTETQYF.

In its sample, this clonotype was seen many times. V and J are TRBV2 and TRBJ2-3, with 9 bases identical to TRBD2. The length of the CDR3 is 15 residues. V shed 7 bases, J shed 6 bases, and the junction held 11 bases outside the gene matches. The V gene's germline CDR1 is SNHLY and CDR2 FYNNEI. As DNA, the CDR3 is TGTGCCAGCAACCGACTAGCGGACCCCACCGATACGCAGTATTTT. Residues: CASNRLADPTDTQYF.

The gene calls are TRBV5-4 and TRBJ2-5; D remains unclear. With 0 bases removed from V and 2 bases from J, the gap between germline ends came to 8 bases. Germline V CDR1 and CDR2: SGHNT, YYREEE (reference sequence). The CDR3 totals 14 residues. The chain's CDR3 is CASSLVRSQETQYF. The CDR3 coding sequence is TGTGCCAGCAGCTTGGTCAGGTCGCAAGAGACCCAGTACTTC.

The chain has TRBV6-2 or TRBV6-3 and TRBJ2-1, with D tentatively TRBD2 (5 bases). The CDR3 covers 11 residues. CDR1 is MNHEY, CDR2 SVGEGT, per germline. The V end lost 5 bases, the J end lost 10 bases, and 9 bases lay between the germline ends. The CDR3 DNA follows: TGTGCCAGCAGTAACACTAGGGAGCAGTTCTTC. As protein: CASSNTREQFF.

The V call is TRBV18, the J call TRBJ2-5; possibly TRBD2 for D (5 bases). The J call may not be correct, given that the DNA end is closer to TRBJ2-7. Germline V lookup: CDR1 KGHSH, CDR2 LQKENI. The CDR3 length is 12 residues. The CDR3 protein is CASPLSVYEQYF. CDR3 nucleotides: TGTGCCAGCCCACTTAGCGTCTACGAGCAGTACTTC.

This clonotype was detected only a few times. The CDR3 protein is CASSTSQGTGANVLTF. As DNA, the CDR3 is TGTGCCAGTAGTACTTCACAGGGAACTGGGGCCAACGTCCTGACTTTC. V gene TRBV19 combines with J gene TRBJ2-6; tentative D call: TRBD1 (6 bases). Germline V gives CDR1 LNHDA, CDR2 SQIVND (reference sequence). This CDR3 has 16 residues. With 4 bases removed from V and 2 bases from J, the gap between germline ends came to 12 bases.

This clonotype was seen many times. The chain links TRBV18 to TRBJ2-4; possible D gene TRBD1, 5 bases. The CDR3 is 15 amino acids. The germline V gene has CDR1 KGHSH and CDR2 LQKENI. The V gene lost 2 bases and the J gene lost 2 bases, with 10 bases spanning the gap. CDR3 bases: TGTGCCAGCTCACCATCAGGGCTTACCAAAAACATTCAGTACTTC. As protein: CASSPSGLTKNIQYF.

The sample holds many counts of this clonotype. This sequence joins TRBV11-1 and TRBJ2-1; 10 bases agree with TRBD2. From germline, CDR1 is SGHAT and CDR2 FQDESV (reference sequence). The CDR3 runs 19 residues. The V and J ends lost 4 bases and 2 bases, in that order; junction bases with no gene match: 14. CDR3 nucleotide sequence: TGTGCCAGCAGCTCGACGGTCTTTCTAGCGGGAGAGGCCTACAATGAGCAGTTCTTC. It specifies CASSSTVFLAGEAYNEQFF.

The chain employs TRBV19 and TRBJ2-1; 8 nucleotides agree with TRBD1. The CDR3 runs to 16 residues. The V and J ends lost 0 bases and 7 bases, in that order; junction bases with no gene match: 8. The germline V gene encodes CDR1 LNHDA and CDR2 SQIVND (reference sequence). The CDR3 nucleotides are TGTGCCAGTAGTATAGATGGCAGGGGGCGACGGAATGAGCAGTTCTTC. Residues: CASSIDGRGRRNEQFF.

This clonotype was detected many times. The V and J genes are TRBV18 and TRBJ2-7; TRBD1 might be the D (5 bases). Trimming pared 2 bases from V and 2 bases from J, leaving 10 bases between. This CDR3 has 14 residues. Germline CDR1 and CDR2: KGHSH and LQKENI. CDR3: CASSPSPGTYEQYF. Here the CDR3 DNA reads TGTGCCAGCTCACCAAGTCCAGGGACCTACGAGCAGTACTTC.

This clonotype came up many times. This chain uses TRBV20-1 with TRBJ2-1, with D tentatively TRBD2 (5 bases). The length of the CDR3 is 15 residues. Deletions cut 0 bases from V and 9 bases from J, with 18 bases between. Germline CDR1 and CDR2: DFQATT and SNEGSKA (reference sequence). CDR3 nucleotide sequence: TGCAGTGCTAGAGATCCGGCTAGCCCTGCCGGTGAGCAGTTCTTC. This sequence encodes CSARDPASPAGEQFF.

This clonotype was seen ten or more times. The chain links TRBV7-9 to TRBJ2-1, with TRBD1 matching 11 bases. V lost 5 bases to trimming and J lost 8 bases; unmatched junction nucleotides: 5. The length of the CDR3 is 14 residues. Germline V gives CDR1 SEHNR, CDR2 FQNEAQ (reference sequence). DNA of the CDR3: TGTGCCAGCAGCACCGGACAGGGGGCAGATGAGCAGTTCTTC. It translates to CASSTGQGADEQFF.

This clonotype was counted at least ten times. CDR3 nucleotide sequence: TGTGCCTGGAGTGTTCGGCAGGACACTGAAGCTTTCTTT. Amino acids: CAWSVRQDTEAFF. The V gene is TRBV30, the J gene TRBJ1-1, with D uncertain. V was clipped by 0 bases and J by 3 bases, with 8 bases between them. From germline, CDR1 is GTSNPN and CDR2 SVGIG (reference sequence). This CDR3 comprises 13 residues.

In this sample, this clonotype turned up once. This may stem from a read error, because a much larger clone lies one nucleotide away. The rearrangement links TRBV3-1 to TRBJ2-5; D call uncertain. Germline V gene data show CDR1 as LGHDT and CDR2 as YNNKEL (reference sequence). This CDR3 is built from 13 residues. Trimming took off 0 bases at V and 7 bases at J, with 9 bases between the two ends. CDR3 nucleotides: TGTGCCAGCAGCCAAGAGGGCTGGGGGACCCAGTACTTC. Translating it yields CASSQEGWGTQYF.

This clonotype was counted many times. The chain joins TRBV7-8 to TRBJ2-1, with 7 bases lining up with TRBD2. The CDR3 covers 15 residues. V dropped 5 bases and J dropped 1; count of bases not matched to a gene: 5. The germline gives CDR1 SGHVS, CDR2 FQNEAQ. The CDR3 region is CASSPPGRSYNEQFF. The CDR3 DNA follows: TGTGCCAGCAGCCCCCCCGGGAGGTCCTACAATGAGCAGTTCTTC.

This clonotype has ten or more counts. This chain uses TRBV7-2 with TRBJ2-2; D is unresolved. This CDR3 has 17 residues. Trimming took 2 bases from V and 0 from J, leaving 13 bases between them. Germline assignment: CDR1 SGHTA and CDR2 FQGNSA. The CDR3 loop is CASSLSTLSANTGELFF. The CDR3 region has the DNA TGTGCCAGCAGCTTATCCACCCTGAGCGCGAACACCGGGGAGCTGTTTTTT.

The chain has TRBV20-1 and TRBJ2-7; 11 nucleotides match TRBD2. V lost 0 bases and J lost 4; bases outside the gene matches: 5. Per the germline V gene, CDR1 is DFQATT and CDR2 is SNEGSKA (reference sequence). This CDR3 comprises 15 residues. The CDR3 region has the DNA TGCAGTGCTAGAGATCTGGGGACTAGCGGATACGAGCAGTACTTC. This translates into CSARDLGTSGYEQYF.

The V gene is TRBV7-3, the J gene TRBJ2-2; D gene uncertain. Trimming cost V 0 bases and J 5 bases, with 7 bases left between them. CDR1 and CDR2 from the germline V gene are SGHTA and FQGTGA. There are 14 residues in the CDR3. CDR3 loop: CASSLTWQTGELFF. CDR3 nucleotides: TGTGCCAGCAGCTTAACGTGGCAGACCGGGGAGCTGTTTTTT.

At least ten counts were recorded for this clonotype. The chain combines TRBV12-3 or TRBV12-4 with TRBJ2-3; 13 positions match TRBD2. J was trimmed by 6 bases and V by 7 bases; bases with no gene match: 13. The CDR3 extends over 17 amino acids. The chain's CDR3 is CASTKRGLAGFADTQYF. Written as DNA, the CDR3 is TGTGCCAGCACCAAACGGGGACTAGCGGGATTCGCCGATACGCAGTATTTT.

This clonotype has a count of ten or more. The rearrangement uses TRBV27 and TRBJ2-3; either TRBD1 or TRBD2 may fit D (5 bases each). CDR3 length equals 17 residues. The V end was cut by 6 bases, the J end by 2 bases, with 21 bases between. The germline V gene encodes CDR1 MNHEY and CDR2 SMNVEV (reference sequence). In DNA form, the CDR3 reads TGTGCCAGCAGCGATCTATTCTCTAGGGGACCCACAGATACGCAGTATTTT. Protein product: CASSDLFSRGPTDTQYF.

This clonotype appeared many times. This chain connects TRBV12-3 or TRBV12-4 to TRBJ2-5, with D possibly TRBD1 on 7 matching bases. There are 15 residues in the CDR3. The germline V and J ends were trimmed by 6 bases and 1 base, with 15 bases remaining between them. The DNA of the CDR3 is TGTGCCAGCAGCTCAAGGAGGGACAGCCAAGAGACCCAGTACTTC. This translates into CASSSRRDSQETQYF.

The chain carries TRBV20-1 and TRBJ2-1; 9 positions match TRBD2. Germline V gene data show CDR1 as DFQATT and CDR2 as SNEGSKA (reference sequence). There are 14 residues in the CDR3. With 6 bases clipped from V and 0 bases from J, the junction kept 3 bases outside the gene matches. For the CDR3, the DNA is TGCAGTGCAATTAGCGGGGGCTCCTACAATGAGCAGTTCTTC. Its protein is CSAISGGSYNEQFF.

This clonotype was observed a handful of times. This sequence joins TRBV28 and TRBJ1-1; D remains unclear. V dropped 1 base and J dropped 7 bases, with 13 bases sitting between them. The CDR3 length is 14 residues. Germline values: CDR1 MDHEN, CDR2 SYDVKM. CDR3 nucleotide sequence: TGTGCCAGCAGTTTATACGGGGTGGGAAGTGAAGCTTTCTTT. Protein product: CASSLYGVGSEAFF.

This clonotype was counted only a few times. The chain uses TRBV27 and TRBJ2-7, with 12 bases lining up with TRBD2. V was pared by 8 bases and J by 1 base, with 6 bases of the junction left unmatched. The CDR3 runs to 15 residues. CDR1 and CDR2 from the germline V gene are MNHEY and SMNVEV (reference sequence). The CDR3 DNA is TGTGCCAGCGTGGGACTAGCGGGCCCATCCTACGAGCAGTACTTC. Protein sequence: CASVGLAGPSYEQYF.